These T cell receptor beta chains were read from a single sample in a study of T cell responses to AZD1222 COVID-19 vaccine. The method was immunoSEQ multiplex PCR; TCRdb's version includes in-frame clones alone and lacks a portion of them. The table records fewer than 30,000 clones, 85% to 95% of them present only once. This specimen consisted of peripheral blood, obtained on day 0 of AZD1222 vaccination. The receptors originated from an adult in good health. Both conserved end residues are part of each CDR3. The D gene is left open where the match is weak. The size of a clone is reported for some rows only, either as once, few or many, or as a class for expanded clones.

>-|TRBJ2-3|TRBV18|TRBD2
TGTGCCAGCTCACCACCAAGCGGGGCGAATACGCAGTATTTT
CASSPPSGANTQYF
>-|TRBJ2-3|TRBV7-2|-
TGTGCCAGCAGCCCCGCAGGGTTTTCTACGCAGTATTTT
CASSPAGFSTQYF
>-|TRBJ1-1|TRBV13|TRBD1
TGTGCCAGCAGCGACCGGGACAGGGGGCTCGCTGAAGCTTTCTTT
CASSDRDRGLAEAFF
>-|TRBJ1-2|TRBV7-8|TRBD1
TGTGCCAGCAGCTTTGGACCGACAGGGATCTATGGCTACACCTTC
CASSFGPTGIYGYTF
>-|TRBJ2-1|TRBV10-3|-
TGTGCCATCAGCAAGGGGGAAAGGGAGGGGAATGAGCAGTTCTTC
CAISKGEREGNEQFF
>-|TRBJ2-7|TRBV7-9|TRBD2
TGTGCCAGCAGCTTAGGACTAGCGGGCACCTACGAGCAGTACTTC
CASSLGLAGTYEQYF
>-|TRBJ2-1|TRBV19|-
TGTGCCAGTCTATCCTACAATGAGCAGTTCTTC
CASLSYNEQFF
>-|TRBJ1-6|TRBV7-9|TRBD1
TGTGCCAGCAGTGCGACAGGGGCCGGCCCCATTTCACCCCTCCACTTT
CASSATGAGPISPLHF
>-|TRBJ1-1|TRBV5-1|-
TGCGCCAGCAGAGAACAGGAGAACACTGAAGCTTTCTTT
CASREQENTEAFF
>-|TRBJ1-1|TRBV27|TRBD1
TGTGCCAGCAGTTCTTGGGACAGGTTAACGTCTGAAGCTTTCTTT
CASSSWDRLTSEAFF
>-|TRBJ2-2|TRBV7-2|-
TGTGCCAGCAGCTTAAAGGGCCCAGGGAACACCGGGGAGCTGTTTTTT
CASSLKGPGNTGELFF
>few|TRBJ2-1|TRBV6-4|TRBD2
TGTGCCAGCAGTCAACTAGCGGGAGGGCCTAATGAGCAGTTCTTC
CASSQLAGGPNEQFF
>-|TRBJ2-5|TRBV11-2|-
TGTGCCAGCAGCTCCGAAGGGGAGACCCAGTACTTC
CASSSEGETQYF